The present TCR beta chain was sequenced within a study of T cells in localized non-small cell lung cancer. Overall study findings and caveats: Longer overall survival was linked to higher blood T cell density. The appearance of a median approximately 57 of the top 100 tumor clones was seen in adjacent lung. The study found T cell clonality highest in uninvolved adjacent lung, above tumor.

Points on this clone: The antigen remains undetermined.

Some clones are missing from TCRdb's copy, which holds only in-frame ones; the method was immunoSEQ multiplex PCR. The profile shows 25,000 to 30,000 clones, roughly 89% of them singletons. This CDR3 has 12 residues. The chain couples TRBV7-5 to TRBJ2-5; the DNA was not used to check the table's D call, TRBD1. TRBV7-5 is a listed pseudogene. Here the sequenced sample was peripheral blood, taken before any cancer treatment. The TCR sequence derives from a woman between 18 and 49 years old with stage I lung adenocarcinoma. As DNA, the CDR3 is TGTGTCAGAAGCTTAGGACAGCTTGACGCCCACTTC. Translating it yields CVRSLGQLDAHF.